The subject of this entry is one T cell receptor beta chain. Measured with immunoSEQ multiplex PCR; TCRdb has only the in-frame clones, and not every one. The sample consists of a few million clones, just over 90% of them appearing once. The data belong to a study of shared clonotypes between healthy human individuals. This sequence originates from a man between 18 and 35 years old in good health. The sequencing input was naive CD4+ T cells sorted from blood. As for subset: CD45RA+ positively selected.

CDR3 sequence: CASSKEENAGGAYEQYF. In nucleotides, the CDR3 is TGTGCCAGCAGCAAAGAGGAAAATGCGGGGGGAGCCTACGAGCAGTACTTC. The chain is built from TRBV21-1 and TRBJ2-7; the D call of TRBD2 is as the table states it, not checked on the DNA. TRBV21-1 is classified as a pseudogene. CDR3 length equals 17 residues.